Shown below are 24 T cell receptor beta chains from a single sample sequenced in a study of T cell responses to AZD1222 COVID-19 vaccine. Here immunoSEQ multiplex PCR was the method, and the copy in TCRdb shows in-frame clones only, minus some. The repertoire has some 150,000 clones, around 83% of them found once; the top ten carry less than 5%. This material consisted of peripheral blood, taken on day 0 of MenACWY control vaccination. Receptors originate from an adult in good health.

V and J are TRBV29-1 and TRBJ1-2; D is unresolved. Germline CDR1 SQVTM, CDR2 ANQGSEA. This CDR3 region has 13 residues. V was pared by 4 bases and J by 7 bases, with 16 bases between. Here the CDR3 reads CSVAGTPGSGYTF. The CDR3 DNA reads TGCAGCGTTGCGGGCACCCCGGGAAGTGGCTACACCTTC.

CDR3 nucleotide sequence: TGTGCCAGCAGAAAAGAGGACAGGGGAACTAATTCACCCCTCCACTTT. Translated, it gives CASRKEDRGTNSPLHF. The chain uses TRBV5-4 and TRBJ1-6, with 9 nucleotides matching TRBD1. The V and J ends lost 5 bases and 6 bases, in that order; junction bases with no gene match: 9. This CDR3 has 16 residues. In germline, CDR1 is SGHNT, CDR2 YYREEE (reference sequence).

The chain couples TRBV10-2 to TRBJ1-1; the D is unclear. V was trimmed by 7 bases and J by 0 bases, leaving 12 bases between them. CDR3 length: 14 amino acids. Germline assignment: CDR1 WSHSY and CDR2 SAAADI. This CDR3 reads CASTFSAMNTEAFF. The CDR3 DNA reads TGCGCCAGCACCTTCAGTGCTATGAACACTGAAGCTTTCTTT.

This chain links TRBV15 with TRBJ2-7; D perhaps matches TRBD2 (5 bases). The CDR3 has 18 residues. Germline-derived CDR1 and CDR2 are LNHNV and YYDKDF (reference sequence). V gave up 1 base and J gave up 5 bases, with 24 bases separating them. CDR3 in amino acids: CATSRVGGLATMTHEQYF. The CDR3 DNA follows: TGTGCCACCAGCAGAGTAGGAGGCTTGGCGACAATGACCCACGAGCAGTACTTC.

The chain has TRBV28 and TRBJ1-2; D might be TRBD1 (5 bases). The CDR3 is 14 amino acids. Germline CDR1 reads MDHEN; CDR2 reads SYDVKM. Trimming stripped 3 bases from V and 4 bases from J, with 12 bases between. DNA of the CDR3: TGTGCCAGCAGTTTTATGGGGCGCAGCTATGGCTACACCTTC. The encoded protein is CASSFMGRSYGYTF.

This clone showed up just a few times. J is TRBJ2-7 and V is TRBV10-1, with 10 bases identical to TRBD2. This CDR3 comprises 16 residues. The germline CDR1 and CDR2 sequences are WNHNN and SYGVQD (reference sequence). V lost 2 bases to trimming and J lost 3 bases; unmatched junction nucleotides: 7. CDR3 residues: CASSEPTSGIVYEQYF. The CDR3 DNA reads TGCGCCAGCAGTGAGCCTACTAGCGGGATTGTCTACGAGCAGTACTTC.

The CDR3: CASSLDGGEQFF. CDR3 sequence (DNA): TGTGCCAGCAGTCTAGACGGGGGTGAGCAGTTCTTC. This chain uses TRBV2 with TRBJ2-1, with TRBD2 as a possible D gene (6 bases). The CDR3 totals 12 residues. V lost 5 bases and J lost 9, with 11 bases in between. Germline CDR1 and CDR2: SNHLY and FYNNEI.

The chain combines TRBV5-5 with TRBJ1-1; TRBD1 agrees at 10 bases. CDR3 size: 17 residues. V trimming: 4 bases; J trimming: 4 bases; junction bases outside the gene matches: 13. CDR1 is SGHKS, CDR2 YYEKEE, per germline (reference sequence). CDR3 sequence (DNA): TGTGCCAGCAGCCCCAGGCCCGGGACAGGGGCGGGCACTGAAGCTTTCTTT. The encoded protein is CASSPRPGTGAGTEAFF.

The V gene is TRBV6-5, the J gene TRBJ1-5; 7 bases fit TRBD1. Germline V CDR1 and CDR2: MNHEY, SVGAGI. The CDR3 spans 15 residues. J was trimmed by 6 bases and V by 4 bases; bases with no gene match: 9. CDR3 DNA: TGTGCCAGCAGTTCATCAGAGGCAGGGGGTCAGCCCCAGCATTTT. Encoded protein: CASSSSEAGGQPQHF.

The V and J genes are TRBV2 and TRBJ1-3; TRBD1 aligns across 9 bases. The CDR3 loop spans 15 amino acids. J gave up 4 bases and V 7 bases, and 8 bases lay outside the gene matches. CDR1 SNHLY and CDR2 FYNNEI come from the germline V gene. CDR3 bases: TGTGCCAGCAACCAACAGGGGGCTGGAGGAAACACCATATATTTT. This codes for CASNQQGAGGNTIYF.

The V gene is TRBV30, the J gene TRBJ2-1, with D unresolved. Germline lookup yields CDR1 GTSNPN and CDR2 SVGIG (reference sequence). The CDR3 is 16 residues long. The ends were cut back, 5 bases at V and 7 bases at J, with 24 bases in the middle. Here the CDR3 reads CAWDPASEPGRNEQFF. The CDR3 DNA reads as TGTGCCTGGGACCCGGCCTCGGAGCCCGGAAGGAATGAGCAGTTCTTC. The full variable domain, rest sourced from reference TRBV30 and TRBJ2-1, is SQTIHQWPATLVQPVGSPLSLECTVEGTSNPNLYWYRQAAGRGLQLLFYSVGIGQISSEVPQNLSASRPQDRQFILSSKKLLLSDSGFYLCAWDPASEPGRNEQFFGPGTRLTVL.

The rearrangement links TRBV24-1 to TRBJ2-1, with 8 bases identical to TRBD2. Germline V CDR1 and CDR2: KGHDR, SFDVKD. Trimming took 5 bases from V and 7 from J; bases not matched to a gene: 6. This CDR3 contains 14 residues. DNA of the CDR3: TGTGCCACCAGTGTCGGGGGGGCGGAAAATGAGCAGTTCTTC. Protein: CATSVGGAENEQFF.

This clone was seen only once. CDR3 loop: CASSIDGVLDTQYF. CDR3 sequence (DNA): TGTGCCAGTAGTATAGATGGAGTTCTAGATACGCAGTATTTT. The chain uses TRBV19 and TRBJ2-3; D is undetermined. Per germline, CDR1 LNHDA and CDR2 SQIVND (reference sequence). CDR3 length equals 14 residues. The V end was cut by 0 bases, the J end by 5 bases, with 9 bases between.

This clone has just one count. The chain combines TRBV15 with TRBJ1-6; a weak D match, TRBD1 (6 bases). Germline CDR1 and CDR2: LNHNV and YYDKDF (reference sequence). V was clipped by 0 bases and J by 5 bases, with 8 bases between them. The CDR3 extends over 15 amino acids. As DNA, the CDR3 is TGTGCCACCAGCAGAGACAGGGGAAATAATTCACCCCTCCACTTT. It specifies CATSRDRGNNSPLHF. The variable domain in full, completed from reference TRBV15 and TRBJ1-6, reads DAMVIQNPRYQVTQFGKPVTLSCSQTLNHNVMYWYQQKSSQAPKLLFHYYDKDFNNEADTPDNFQSRRPNTSFCFLDIRSPGLGDTAMYLCATSRDRGNNSPLHFGNGTRLTVT.

The chain has TRBV3-1 (or the pseudogene TRBV3-2) and TRBJ1-6; a possible D gene is TRBD1 (5 bases). The CDR3 sequence is 15 residues long. The V end was cut by 6 bases, the J end by 3 bases, with 12 bases between. Germline V gene lookup returns CDR1 LGHDT and CDR2 YNNKEL (reference sequence). The CDR3 nucleotides are TGTGCCAGCAGTCAGGGACCGCTCTATAATTCACCCCTCCACTTT. Translated, it gives CASSQGPLYNSPLHF.

The rearrangement uses TRBV10-2 and TRBJ2-1; possible D gene TRBD2, 5 bases. V was clipped by 10 bases and J by 2 bases, with 15 bases between them. From germline, CDR1 is WSHSY and CDR2 SAAADI. This CDR3 comprises 14 residues. The CDR3 reads CATQGGHPYNEQFF. The CDR3 DNA is TGCGCCACTCAAGGAGGCCACCCCTACAATGAGCAGTTCTTC.

The V gene is TRBV9, the J gene TRBJ1-1; D remains ambiguous. The CDR3 totals 13 residues. Germline V lookup: CDR1 SGDLS, CDR2 YYNGEE. Trimming removed 4 bases at V and 1 base at J, with 8 bases between. The chain's CDR3 is CASSLGQNTEAFF. The CDR3 bases are TGTGCCAGCAGCCTGGGCCAGAACACTGAAGCTTTCTTT. The complete variable domain, with remaining parts taken from reference TRBV9 and TRBJ1-1, reads DSGVTQTPKHLITATGQRVTLRCSPRSGDLSVYWYQQSLDQGLQFLIQYYNGEERAKGNILERFSAQQFPDLHSELNLSSLELGDSALYFCASSLGQNTEAFFGQGTRLTVV.

This chain joins TRBV24-1 and TRBJ2-2; D is unclear. The V end lost 0 bases, the J end lost 11 bases, and 12 bases lay between the germline ends. The CDR3 is made up of 14 amino acids. Germline CDR1 is KGHDR and CDR2 is SFDVKD. The CDR3: CATSDLLDQSELFF. The CDR3 DNA is TGTGCCACCAGTGATTTGCTCGACCAAAGTGAGCTGTTTTTT.

This clone was detected once. J is TRBJ2-1 and V is TRBV10-3; D gene ambiguous. Germline V gene lookup returns CDR1 ENHRY and CDR2 SYGVKD. The V end was cut by 11 bases, the J end by 7 bases, with 15 bases between. CDR3 size: 12 residues. CDR3 nucleotides: TGTGCCTCAGCGCTCAGATCTAATGAGCAGTTCTTC. This gives the protein CASALRSNEQFF.

The rearrangement uses TRBV3-1 (or the pseudogene TRBV3-2) and TRBJ2-7, with TRBD2 identical over 9 bases. The V segment lost 0 bases and the J segment 1 base; nucleotides outside the gene matches: 4. The germline V gene encodes CDR1 LGHDT and CDR2 YNNKEL (reference sequence). This CDR3 spans 16 amino acids. The chain's CDR3 is CASSQEITSGSYEQYF. For the CDR3, the DNA is TGTGCCAGCAGCCAAGAAATTACTAGCGGGTCCTACGAGCAGTACTTC.

This chain connects TRBV30 to TRBJ1-2; 8 nucleotides agree with TRBD1. V shed 2 bases and J 4 bases; nucleotides not matched to a gene: 9. Looked up from germline, CDR1 is GTSNPN and CDR2 is SVGIG (reference sequence). The CDR3 loop spans 15 amino acids. CDR3 in amino acids: CAWSSPQGGFYGYTF. The CDR3 DNA sequence: TGTGCCTGGAGTTCCCCACAGGGGGGGTTCTATGGCTACACCTTC. The entire variable domain, with the rest obtained from reference TRBV30 and TRBJ1-2, is as follows: SQTIHQWPATLVQPVGSPLSLECTVEGTSNPNLYWYRQAAGRGLQLLFYSVGIGQISSEVPQNLSASRPQDRQFILSSKKLLLSDSGFYLCAWSSPQGGFYGYTFGSGTRLTVV.

The rearrangement links TRBV5-1 to TRBJ1-1, with D perhaps matching TRBD1 (6 bases). The CDR3 is made up of 14 amino acids. CDR1 and CDR2 (germline): SGHRS, YFSETQ. Trimming pared 0 bases from V and 6 bases from J, leaving 12 bases between. The CDR3 spells CASSLDRVEAEAFF. The CDR3, as DNA: TGCGCCAGCAGCTTGGACAGGGTTGAGGCTGAAGCTTTCTTT.

This clone has only a few counts. The chain combines TRBV14 with TRBJ2-7, with D unclear. V lost 0 bases to trimming and J lost 0 bases, with 12 bases between them. The germline CDR1 and CDR2 sequences are SGHDN and FVKESK. This CDR3 has 16 amino acids. CDR3 coding DNA: TGTGCCAGCAGCCAAGAGAAGACGGCGATCTCCTACGAGCAGTACTTC. As protein: CASSQEKTAISYEQYF.

V and J are TRBV6-5 and TRBJ1-2; the D gene is possibly TRBD1 (6 bases). V lost 2 bases to trimming and J lost 0 bases, with 10 bases between them. The CDR3 is made up of 15 amino acids. Germline CDR1 is MNHEY and CDR2 is SVGAGI. The CDR3 region is CASSYGGQSNYGYTF. In nucleotides, the CDR3 is TGTGCCAGCAGTTACGGGGGGCAGTCTAACTATGGCTACACCTTC.